The 27 T cell receptor beta chains listed next were all sequenced from one sample in a study of PD-1 blockade in classical Hodgkin lymphoma. Profiling relied on immunoSEQ multiplex PCR, and the TCRdb table lists in-frame clones only, not all of them. The table includes 30,000 or so clones, 80% detected once. Documented time point: cycle 4 day 1 (C4D1), after more than five weeks of nivolumab. Each patient relapsed following autologous stem cell transplantation, and prior brentuximab vedotin exposure differed. The sequenced sample was peripheral blood mononuclear cells (PBMCs), obtained before the fourth cycle of nivolumab. The receptor source for this set is a human donor with classical Hodgkin lymphoma.

CDR3 in DNA: TGTGCCAGCTCACCCGGGCAGGGGCAAGAGACCCAGTACTTC. Residues: CASSPGQGQETQYF. This chain links TRBV18 with TRBJ2-5; D might be TRBD1 (6 bases). CDR3 length: 14 amino acids. Trimming removed 3 bases from V and 2 bases from J, with 10 bases in between. CDR1 and CDR2 (germline): KGHSH, LQKENI.

J is TRBJ2-5 and V is TRBV5-6; TRBD2 agrees at 9 bases. The J call is uncertain, as TRBJ2-7 better fits the DNA end. The CDR3 runs to 15 residues. Germline V gene data show CDR1 as SGHDT and CDR2 as YYEEEE. CDR3 sequence (DNA): TGTGCCAGCAGCTTACCGACTAGCGGAACCTACGAGCAGTACTTC. Amino acid sequence: CASSLPTSGTYEQYF.

The CDR3 sequence is CASSPSGTGNNEQFF. The CDR3 DNA reads as TGCGCCAGCAGCCCCTCCGGGACAGGGAATAACGAGCAGTTCTTC. V gene TRBV5-1 combines with J gene TRBJ2-1; the match to TRBD1 covers 9 bases. The V segment lost 4 bases and the J segment 10 bases; nucleotides outside the gene matches: 12. The length of the CDR3 is 15 residues. Germline CDR1 reads SGHRS; CDR2 reads YFSETQ.

The gene calls are TRBV18 and TRBJ1-5; possibly TRBD1 for D (5 bases). CDR3 size: 13 residues. Germline V gene data show CDR1 as KGHSH and CDR2 as LQKENI. Trimming left V 6 bases short and J 4 bases short, with 10 bases between. CDR3 DNA sequence: TGTGCCAGCTCGCCCGACAGAAATCAGCCCCAGCATTTT. Residues: CASSPDRNQPQHF.

The chain recombines TRBV6-1 with TRBJ1-1; D might be TRBD1 (6 bases). Per the germline V gene, CDR1 is MNHNS and CDR2 is SASEGT. Trimming removed 5 bases at V and 4 bases at J, with 11 bases between. The CDR3 has 13 amino acids. CDR3 amino acids: CASSHGQFTEAFF. CDR3 DNA: TGTGCCAGCAGTCACGGACAGTTCACTGAAGCTTTCTTT.

This chain uses TRBV9 with TRBJ2-3; D not certain. The CDR3 has 14 amino acids. V lost 4 bases, J lost 2 bases, and 11 bases lay in between. Per the germline V gene, CDR1 is SGDLS and CDR2 is YYNGEE. CDR3: CASSLYLSTDTQYF. CDR3 sequence (DNA): TGTGCCAGCAGCCTATATCTGTCCACAGATACGCAGTATTTT.

This chain links TRBV2 with TRBJ1-4; no definite D call. Looked up from germline, CDR1 is SNHLY and CDR2 is FYNNEI. With 0 bases removed from V and 11 bases from J, the gap between germline ends came to 10 bases. CDR3 size: 13 residues. The CDR3 sequence is CASSEAEGHKLFF. Here the CDR3 DNA reads TGTGCCAGCAGTGAAGCAGAAGGGCATAAACTGTTTTTT.

This rearrangement joins TRBV5-4 to TRBJ2-3, with 10 bases lining up with TRBD2. The CDR3 covers 16 residues. After removal of 0 bases from V and 5 bases from J, the junction contained 6 bases not matched to a gene. CDR1 is SGHNT and CDR2 is YYREEE in the germline V gene (reference sequence). CDR3 sequence: CASSLESGRAIDTQYF. The DNA for the CDR3 is TGTGCCAGCAGCTTGGAAAGCGGGAGGGCTATAGATACGCAGTATTTT.

The chain links TRBV6-6 to TRBJ2-1, with 8 bases fitting TRBD2. Trimming removed 9 bases from V and 5 bases from J; junction bases left unmatched: 15. CDR1 and CDR2 from the germline V gene are MNHNY and SVGAGI (reference sequence). The CDR3 loop spans 16 amino acids. CDR3 in DNA: TGTGCCAGTCCAACGCGGGGCGGGAGGTCCCACAATGAGCAGTTCTTC. Amino acids: CASPTRGGRSHNEQFF.

The chain recombines TRBV27 with TRBJ2-4; D unclear. Trimming took 5 bases from V and 0 from J, leaving 17 bases between them. Looked up from germline, CDR1 is MNHEY and CDR2 is SMNVEV (reference sequence). The CDR3 covers 17 residues. CDR3 loop: CASSPPNLGLAKNIQYF. For the CDR3, the DNA is TGTGCCAGCAGTCCCCCGAACCTGGGGTTAGCCAAAAACATTCAGTACTTC.

The chain carries TRBV6-1 and TRBJ2-7; a weak D match, TRBD1 (5 bases). Between the trimmed V and J ends, which lost 6 bases and 2 bases, there was a span of 11 bases. The V gene's germline CDR1 is MNHNS and CDR2 SASEGT. The CDR3 consists of 13 residues. The chain's CDR3 is CASRSRVPYEQYF. The CDR3 DNA sequence: TGTGCCAGCAGGAGCAGGGTCCCCTACGAGCAGTACTTC.

The gene calls are TRBV10-3 and TRBJ1-4; D is unresolved. The CDR3 length is 13 residues. Trimming took off 0 bases at V and 6 bases at J, with 5 bases between the two ends. The germline V gene has CDR1 ENHRY and CDR2 SYGVKD. The CDR3 DNA follows: TGTGCCATCAGTGAGTCTGCCGATGAAAAACTGTTTTTT. The encoded protein is CAISESADEKLFF.

The chain carries TRBV7-9 and TRBJ2-7, with TRBD2 identical over 8 bases. CDR1 is SEHNR and CDR2 is FQNEAQ in the germline V gene (reference sequence). The CDR3 extends over 12 amino acids. V trimming: 7 bases; J trimming: 5 bases; junction bases outside the gene matches: 4. CDR3 protein: CASTIAGNEQYF. For the CDR3, the DNA is TGTGCCAGCACTATAGCGGGAAACGAGCAGTACTTC.

On this clone: Other DNA variants within this sample encode the same CDR3. The chain employs TRBV6-4 and TRBJ2-7, with no clear D. Trimming took 8 bases from V and 4 from J, leaving 18 bases between them. This CDR3 region has 14 residues. CDR1 MRHNA and CDR2 SNTAGT come from the germline V gene. CDR3 sequence reads: CASDKIAGSYEQYF. CDR3 nucleotides: TGTGCCAGCGACAAAATAGCAGGATCGTACGAGCAGTACTTC.

The J gene is TRBJ2-7, the V gene TRBV28; D possibly corresponds to TRBD1 (6 bases). The V gene's germline CDR1 is MDHEN and CDR2 SYDVKM. CDR3 length: 14 amino acids. V was pared by 4 bases and J by 3 bases, with 13 bases between. For the CDR3, the DNA is TGTGCCAGCAGTTCCCCCCAGGGACACTACGAGCAGTACTTC. Protein product: CASSSPQGHYEQYF.

The CDR3 nucleotides are TGTGCCAGCAGTGGACGGACAGGGATCCTCACAGATACGCAGTATTTT. Protein: CASSGRTGILTDTQYF. The chain carries TRBV6-1 and TRBJ2-3; 8 nucleotides match TRBD1. In germline, CDR1 is MNHNS, CDR2 SASEGT. There are 16 residues in the CDR3. Trimming cost V 4 bases and J 2 bases; bases outside gene matches: 8.

This chain uses TRBV6-5 with TRBJ1-2; D gene ambiguous. The CDR3 spans 15 residues. Germline assignment: CDR1 MNHEY and CDR2 SVGAGI. Deletions cut 0 bases from V and 4 bases from J, with 12 bases between. CDR3 sequence: CASSYSNAWAYGYTF. Written as DNA, the CDR3 is TGTGCCAGCAGTTACTCGAACGCCTGGGCCTATGGCTACACCTTC.

In DNA form, the CDR3 reads TGTGCCAGCAGCTTTGGGCTAGGGGGAAATGAGCAGTTCTTC. This sequence encodes CASSFGLGGNEQFF. The rearrangement uses TRBV5-5 and TRBJ2-1; tentatively, D is TRBD1 (6 bases). This CDR3 has 14 amino acids. V was pared by 2 bases and J by 7 bases, with 13 bases between. Per germline, CDR1 SGHKS and CDR2 YYEKEE (reference sequence).

This clone was seen only once. The chain is built from TRBV11-3 and TRBJ2-1, with D possibly matching TRBD2 (5 bases). Between the trimmed V and J ends, which lost 4 bases and 0 bases, there was a span of 10 bases. CDR3 length: 15 amino acids. Germline loops: CDR1 SGHNT, CDR2 YENEEA. The CDR3 reads CASSSDGGSYNEQFF. Written as DNA, the CDR3 is TGTGCCAGCAGCTCCGACGGAGGCTCCTACAATGAGCAGTTCTTC.

The chain combines TRBV6-1 with TRBJ1-5; no definite D call. This CDR3 spans 11 amino acids. Per germline, CDR1 MNHNS and CDR2 SASEGT. V was shortened by 5 bases and J by 3 bases, with 2 bases between the two germline ends. The CDR3 protein is CASSNNQPQHF. CDR3 coding DNA: TGTGCCAGCAGTAACAATCAGCCCCAGCATTTT.

The chain is built from TRBV2 and TRBJ1-2, with 8 bases identical to TRBD1. CDR3 length: 17 amino acids. Trimming removed 2 bases from V and 8 bases from J; junction bases left unmatched: 16. The germline CDR1 and CDR2 sequences are SNHLY and FYNNEI. The CDR3 protein is CASSEPRTGRDLGGYTF. The CDR3 coding sequence is TGTGCCAGCAGTGAACCCAGGACAGGGCGGGACCTAGGAGGCTACACCTTC.

V is TRBV5-5 and J is TRBJ2-5, with TRBD2 identical over 7 bases. Germline V gene sequence: CDR1 SGHKS, CDR2 YYEKEE (reference sequence). Unmatched junction bases numbered 17, after V lost 4 bases and J lost 2 bases. The CDR3 loop spans 18 amino acids. In DNA, the CDR3 is TGTGCCAGCAGCCCACCATTTGGGGGAGGGCCGGTACAAGAGACCCAGTACTTC. Translation: CASSPPFGGGPVQETQYF.

The chain recombines TRBV6-1 with TRBJ2-1; the D gene is possibly TRBD2 (6 bases). Germline V CDR1 and CDR2: MNHNS, SASEGT. Trimming stripped 4 bases from V and 0 bases from J, with 13 bases between. The CDR3 consists of 16 residues. For the CDR3, the DNA is TGTGCCAGCAGTGTCAGGACTATTAGCTCCTACAATGAGCAGTTCTTC. It translates to CASSVRTISSYNEQFF.

The CDR3 sequence is CASSGVNTEAFF. DNA for the CDR3: TGTGCCAGCAGTGGGGTTAACACTGAAGCTTTCTTT. J is TRBJ1-1 and V is TRBV6-6; D not resolved. This CDR3 spans 12 amino acids. The V gene's germline CDR1 is MNHNY and CDR2 SVGAGI (reference sequence). V was cut by 5 bases and J by 2 bases, with 6 bases left in between.

V gene TRBV6-1 combines with J gene TRBJ1-1; the D is unclear. V was shortened by 2 bases and J by 1 base, with 8 bases between the two germline ends. Germline assignment: CDR1 MNHNS and CDR2 SASEGT. The CDR3 is 14 amino acids. The CDR3 reads CASSELGGNTEAFF. The CDR3, as DNA: TGTGCCAGCAGTGAATTGGGCGGGAACACTGAAGCTTTCTTT.

The gene calls are TRBV6-1 and TRBJ1-4; no reliable D call. Between the trimmed V and J ends, which lost 6 bases and 11 bases, there was a span of 13 bases. Germline CDR1 is MNHNS and CDR2 is SASEGT. The CDR3 is 12 residues long. CDR3 DNA sequence: TGTGCCAGCAGCCCGAAGGACGATAAACTGTTTTTT. Protein sequence: CASSPKDDKLFF.

This clone was seen more than once but under ten times. This chain links TRBV28 with TRBJ2-7; TRBD2 matches 11 bases. The J segment lost 4 bases and the V segment lost 2 bases, leaving 7 bases of the junction unmatched. In germline, CDR1 is MDHEN, CDR2 SYDVKM. CDR3 length: 16 residues. The CDR3 reads CASSLELAGGPYEQYF. The CDR3 nucleotides are TGTGCCAGCAGTTTAGAGTTAGCGGGAGGGCCATACGAGCAGTACTTC.